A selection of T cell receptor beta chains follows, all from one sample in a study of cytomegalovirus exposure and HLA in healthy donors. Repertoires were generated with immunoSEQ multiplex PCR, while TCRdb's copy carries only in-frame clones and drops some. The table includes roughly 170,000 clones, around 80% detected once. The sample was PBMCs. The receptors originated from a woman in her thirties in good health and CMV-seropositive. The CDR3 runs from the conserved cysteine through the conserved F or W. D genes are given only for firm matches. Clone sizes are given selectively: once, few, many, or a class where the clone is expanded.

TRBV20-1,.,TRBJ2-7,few,TGCAGTGCTAGCAGTCCCTACGAGCAGTACTTC,CSASSPYEQYF
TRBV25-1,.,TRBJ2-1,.,TGTGCCAGCAGTGAGAGTATCAGGGGGGCGTCCTACAATGAGCAGTTCTTC,CASSESIRGASYNEQFF
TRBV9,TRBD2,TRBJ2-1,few,TGTGCCAGCAGCCCTAGCGGGAGTGATGAGCAGTTCTTC,CASSPSGSDEQFF
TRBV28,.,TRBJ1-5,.,TGTGCCAGCAGCCTCCCGGGTACTACGGTTGAGCCCCAGCATTTT,CASSLPGTTVEPQHF
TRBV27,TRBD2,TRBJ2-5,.,TGTGCCAGCGGAAGCGGGAGGGGGCGAGGAGAGACCCAGTACTTC,CASGSGRGRGETQYF
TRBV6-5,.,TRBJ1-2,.,TGTGCCAGCAAGTATCAGGGCTATGGCTACACCTTC,CASKYQGYGYTF
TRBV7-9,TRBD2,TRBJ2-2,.,TGTGCCAGCAGCCTCCCGCCAGGGAGGGATGGCGGGGAGCTGTTTTTT,CASSLPPGRDGGELFF
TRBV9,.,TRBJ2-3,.,TGTGCCAGCAGCGGAGGAGGGGGCACAGATACGCAGTATTTT,CASSGGGGTDTQYF
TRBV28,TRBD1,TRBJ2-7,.,TGTGCCAGCACCCCGATGGGGGGACAGGGAACGACTAGCAGACTCTACGAGCAGTACTTC,CASTPMGGQGTTSRLYEQYF
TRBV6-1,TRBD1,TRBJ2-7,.,TGTGCCAGCACCCAGGACAGGAGCTCCTACGAGCAGTACTTC,CASTQDRSSYEQYF
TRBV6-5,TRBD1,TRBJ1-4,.,TGTGCCAGCAGTAACAGGGGTACTGGTCGGGAAAAACTGTTTTTT,CASSNRGTGREKLFF
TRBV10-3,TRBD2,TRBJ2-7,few,TGTGCCATCAGGGAGGGACTAGCGGGAGATTACGAGCAGTACTTC,CAIREGLAGDYEQYF
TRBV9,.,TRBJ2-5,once,TGTGCCAGCGCGACCGGGGTGGGAGTTCAAGGAGAGACCCAGTACTTC,CASATGVGVQGETQYF
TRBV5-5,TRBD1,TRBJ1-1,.,TGTGCCAGCAGCGCGGACAGGGGGCGCGATGTAATTGAAGCTTTCTTT,CASSADRGRDVIEAFF
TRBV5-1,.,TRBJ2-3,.,TGCGCCAGCAGCTTGGGGGCGGGATCGGGCACAGATACGCAGTATTTT,CASSLGAGSGTDTQYF
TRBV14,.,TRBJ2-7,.,TGTGCCAGCAGCCAAGGGGTGGAGGTATGGGGAACCTACGAGCAGTACTTC,CASSQGVEVWGTYEQYF
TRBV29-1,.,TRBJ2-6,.,TGCAGCGCCTTACAGGGTACCGGGGCCAACGTCCTGACTTTC,CSALQGTGANVLTF
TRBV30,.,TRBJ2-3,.,TGTGCCTGGACTAGCAGGGGTCGAGATACGCAGTATTTT,CAWTSRGRDTQYF
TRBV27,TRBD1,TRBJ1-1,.,TGTGCCAGCAGTCCGACAGGGGAGGGAAACACTGAAGCTTTCTTT,CASSPTGEGNTEAFF
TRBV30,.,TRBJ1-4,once,TGTGCCTGGAGTCGTCGACTAACAACTAATGAAAAACTGTTTTTT,CAWSRRLTTNEKLFF
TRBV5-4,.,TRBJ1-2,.,TGTGCCAGCAGCTCAGGGGTATCGGAAAACTATGGCTACACCTTC,CASSSGVSENYGYTF
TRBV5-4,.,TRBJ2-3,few,TGTGCCAGCAGCTTGGTTGGGAGTACAGATACGCAGTATTTT,CASSLVGSTDTQYF
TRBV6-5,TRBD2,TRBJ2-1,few,TGTGCCAGCAGTTACTCGGGACTAGCGGCATACAATGAGCAGTTCTTC,CASSYSGLAAYNEQFF
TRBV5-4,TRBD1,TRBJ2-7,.,TGTGCCAGCAGCTCGGAATTGACGACAGGGTTGGCACCCGAGCAGTACTTC,CASSSELTTGLAPEQYF
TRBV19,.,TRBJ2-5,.,TGTGCCAGTAGTAATTCGGGAGCTCGGCAAGAGACCCAGTACTTC,CASSNSGARQETQYF
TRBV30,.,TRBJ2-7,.,TGTGCCTGGACCCACCCCCTAAGCGCCTTTGGGGAGCAGTACTTC,CAWTHPLSAFGEQYF
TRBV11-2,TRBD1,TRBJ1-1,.,TGTGCCAGCAGCATCGACAGGGGTCAGACTGAAGCTTTCTTT,CASSIDRGQTEAFF
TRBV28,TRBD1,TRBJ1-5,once,TGTGCCAGCAGTGGGAGGACAGGGGGGTATCAGCCCCAGCATTTT,CASSGRTGGYQPQHF
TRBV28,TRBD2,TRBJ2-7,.,TGTGCCAGCAGTTTAACTAGCGCTAACGAGCAGTACTTC,CASSLTSANEQYF
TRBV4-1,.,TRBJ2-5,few,TGCGCCAGCAGCCAAGATTCGGGGGAGGAGACCCAGTACTTC,CASSQDSGEETQYF
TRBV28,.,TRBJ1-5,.,TGTGCCGGCAGAAACCCCGGGAGCAACCAGCCCCAGCATTTT,CAGRNPGSNQPQHF
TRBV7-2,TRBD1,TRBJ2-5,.,TGTGCCAGCAGCTTAGACGGGGGACAGGGGGCGACGGAGACCCAGTACTTC,CASSLDGGQGATETQYF
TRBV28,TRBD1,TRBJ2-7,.,TGTGCCAGCAGTCCCCCGACAGGGGGAGGGAACGAGCAGTACTTC,CASSPPTGGGNEQYF
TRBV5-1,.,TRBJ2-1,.,TGCGCCAGCAGTCCGGTCAGACTTCTTGAGGATGAGCAGTTCTTC,CASSPVRLLEDEQFF
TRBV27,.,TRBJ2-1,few,TGTGCCAGCAGCCGGACTGCGGGGTCCTACAATGAGCAGTTCTTC,CASSRTAGSYNEQFF
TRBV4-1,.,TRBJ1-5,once,TGCGCCAGCAGCCAAGAAAGCGGTCAGCCCCAGCATTTT,CASSQESGQPQHF
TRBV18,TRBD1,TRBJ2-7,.,TGTGCCAGCTCACTCACAGGGGTCGAGCAGTACTTC,CASSLTGVEQYF
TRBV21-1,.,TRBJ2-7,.,TGTGCCAGCAAACCACCCGACTCCCGTACCTCCTACGAGCAGTACTTC,CASKPPDSRTSYEQYF
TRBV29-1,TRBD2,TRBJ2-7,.,TGCAGCGTAAATCCCAACTATAGCGGGCCGGGAGGCGACGAGCAGTACTTC,CSVNPNYSGPGGDEQYF
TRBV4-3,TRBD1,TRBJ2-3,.,TGCGCCAGCAGCCAAGATACGGGACAGGGGCTGCCAGATACGCAGTATTTT,CASSQDTGQGLPDTQYF
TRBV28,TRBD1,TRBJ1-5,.,TGTGCCAGCGCCGACAGGGCGTATCAGCCCCAGCATTTT,CASADRAYQPQHF
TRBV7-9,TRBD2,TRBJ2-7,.,TGTGCCAGCAGCCCCAGGACTAGCGGTTCCTACGAGCAGTACTTC,CASSPRTSGSYEQYF
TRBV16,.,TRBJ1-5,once,TGTGCCAGCAGCCAGACAAGACGGAATAGCAATCAGCCCCAGCATTTT,CASSQTRRNSNQPQHF
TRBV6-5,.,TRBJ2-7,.,TGTGCCAGCACCAAGGGGTTATCCTACGAGCAGTACTTC,CASTKGLSYEQYF
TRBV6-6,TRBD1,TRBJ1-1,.,TGTGCCAGCAGTTTCGACCGGGACAGCGAAGCTTTCTTT,CASSFDRDSEAFF
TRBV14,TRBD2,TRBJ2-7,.,TGTGCCAGCAGCCAAGATTTAGCGGGAGGCTCCTACGAGCAGTACTTC,CASSQDLAGGSYEQYF
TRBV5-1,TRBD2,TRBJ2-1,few,TGCGCCAGCAGCTTGGCCGTGCTAGCGGGGCACAATGAGCAGTTCTTC,CASSLAVLAGHNEQFF
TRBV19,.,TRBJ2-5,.,TGTGCCAGTAGTCCCAGGGGGGTAGAAGAGACCCAGTACTTC,CASSPRGVEETQYF
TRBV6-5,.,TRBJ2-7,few,TGTGCCAGCAGTTACTCCTCGGGGGAGCAGTACTTC,CASSYSSGEQYF
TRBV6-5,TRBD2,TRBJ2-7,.,TGTGCCAGCAGTTACTCGGGGGGGACCGAGCAGTACTTC,CASSYSGGTEQYF
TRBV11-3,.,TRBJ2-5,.,TGTGCCAGCAGCTTAGGCGGAGGGCCTACTGAGACCCAGTACTTC,CASSLGGGPTETQYF